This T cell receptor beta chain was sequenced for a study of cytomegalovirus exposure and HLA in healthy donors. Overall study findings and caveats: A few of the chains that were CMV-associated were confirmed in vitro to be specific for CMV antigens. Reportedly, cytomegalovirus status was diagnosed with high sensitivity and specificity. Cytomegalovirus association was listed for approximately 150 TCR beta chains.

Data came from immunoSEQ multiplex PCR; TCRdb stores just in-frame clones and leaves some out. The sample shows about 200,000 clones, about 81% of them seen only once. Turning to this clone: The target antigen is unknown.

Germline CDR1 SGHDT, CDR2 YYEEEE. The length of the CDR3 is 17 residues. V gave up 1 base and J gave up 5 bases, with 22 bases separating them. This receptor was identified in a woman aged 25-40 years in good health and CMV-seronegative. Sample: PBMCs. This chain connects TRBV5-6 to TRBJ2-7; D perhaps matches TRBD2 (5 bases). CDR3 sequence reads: CASSLNLILVEDHEQYF. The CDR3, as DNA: TGTGCCAGCAGCTTGAATCTTATCCTCGTGGAGGATCACGAGCAGTACTTC.